Below, 19 T cell receptor beta chains from the same sample are listed, as sequenced in a study of a mutant IDH1 vaccine in newly diagnosed glioma. Repertoires were generated with immunoSEQ multiplex PCR, while TCRdb's copy carries only in-frame clones and drops some. Of roughly 74,000 clones listed, 75% to 90% are singletons. No antigen has been identified for these receptors. Time point defined: week 23, last vaccination. The investigators gave 300 ug of mutant IDH1 20-mer peptide in each vaccine dose, together with topical imiquimod. The specimen comprised PBMCs, sampled from a glioma patient whose treatment included an IDH1 peptide vaccine. The receptor source for this set is a woman aged 45-60 years with glioma.

V and J are TRBV7-9 and TRBJ2-2; D is unresolved. This CDR3 comprises 11 residues. Trimming cost V 1 base and J 7 bases, with 1 base left between them. Germline V gene data show CDR1 as SEHNR and CDR2 as FQNEAQ (reference sequence). CDR3 sequence reads: CASSLVGELFF. As DNA, the CDR3 is TGTGCCAGCAGCTTAGTCGGGGAGCTGTTTTTT.

This clone was detected a few times. The sample contains more than one DNA sequence encoding this CDR3. The chain has TRBV11-2 and TRBJ1-1; D unresolved. Per germline, CDR1 SGHAT and CDR2 FQNNGV. The CDR3 runs to 12 residues. V lost 5 bases to trimming and J lost 4 bases, with 8 bases between them. The CDR3 DNA sequence: TGTGCCAGCAGCCCCGGCGGCACTGAAGCTTTCTTT. Protein product: CASSPGGTEAFF.

V and J are TRBV6-5 and TRBJ2-5; D may be TRBD1 (5 bases). Germline CDR1 MNHEY, CDR2 SVGAGI. With 2 bases removed from V and 5 bases from J, the gap between germline ends came to 18 bases. CDR3 length: 16 amino acids. CDR3 coding DNA: TGTGCCAGCAGTTACGACCCAACAGGCCTTTTGGAGACCCAGTACTTC. Protein product: CASSYDPTGLLETQYF.

In this sample, this clone turned up once. V is TRBV5-1 and J is TRBJ2-5; D tentatively reads TRBD1 or TRBD2 (7 bases each). Germline values: CDR1 SGHRS, CDR2 YFSETQ. The CDR3 is made up of 15 amino acids. V was cut by 0 bases and J by 4 bases, with 13 bases left in between. The CDR3 DNA reads as TGCGCCAGCAGCTTGGCCCCAGGGGGGGCAGAGACCCAGTACTTC. Translating gives CASSLAPGGAETQYF.

This sequence joins TRBV27 and TRBJ2-7; TRBD2 matches at 7 bases. Germline V CDR1 and CDR2: MNHEY, SMNVEV (reference sequence). The CDR3 has 14 residues. The junction had 8 bases not matched to a gene; V was cut back by 4 bases and J by 5 bases. The CDR3 bases are TGTGCCAGCAGTTCCACTGGGACTACTCACGAGCAGTACTTC. This codes for CASSSTGTTHEQYF.

The V and J genes are TRBV6-6 and TRBJ2-6; D remains ambiguous. CDR1 is MNHNY, CDR2 SVGAGI, per germline (reference sequence). The V gene lost 6 bases and the J gene lost 0 bases, with 9 bases spanning the gap. The CDR3 runs 15 residues. CDR3 DNA sequence: TGTGCCAGCAGGCCCGGACGCTCTGGGGCCAACGTCCTGACTTTC. It encodes CASRPGRSGANVLTF.

This clone was picked up a small number of times. J is TRBJ2-7 and V is TRBV5-4; tentatively, D is TRBD2 (7 bases). V was clipped by 4 bases and J by 3 bases, with 20 bases between them. CDR1 SGHNT and CDR2 YYREEE come from the germline V gene (reference sequence). The CDR3 consists of 16 residues. CDR3 nucleotide sequence: TGTGCCAGCAGCCCCTATGGGGGGGGGCTAAACTACGAGCAGTACTTC. It specifies CASSPYGGGLNYEQYF.

The chain recombines TRBV28 with TRBJ1-1, with TRBD1 identical over 9 bases. J gave up 9 bases and V 4 bases, and 6 bases lay outside the gene matches. CDR1 is MDHEN, CDR2 SYDVKM, per germline. This CDR3 contains 13 residues. This chain's CDR3 is CASSSSGTGKAFF. The CDR3 region has the DNA TGTGCCAGCAGTTCCTCCGGGACAGGGAAAGCTTTCTTT.

The chain links TRBV19 to TRBJ2-3; D is ambiguous. Germline-derived CDR1 and CDR2 are LNHDA and SQIVND (reference sequence). CDR3 length: 15 residues. V lost 4 bases to trimming and J lost 0 bases, with 11 bases between them. CDR3 in DNA: TGTGCCAGTAGTACCACCTGGGTCAGCACAGATACGCAGTATTTT. Residues: CASSTTWVSTDTQYF.

In this sample, this clone turned up a few times. The chain carries TRBV19 and TRBJ2-2; D is unresolved. V lost 7 bases and J 0 bases, leaving 15 bases between the germline ends. The V gene's germline CDR1 is LNHDA and CDR2 SQIVND (reference sequence). This CDR3 has 16 residues. The CDR3: CASTTWGAANTGELFF. DNA of the CDR3: TGTGCCAGTACCACTTGGGGTGCCGCGAACACCGGGGAGCTGTTTTTT.

This chain connects TRBV30 to TRBJ1-4; no clear D gene. In germline, CDR1 is GTSNPN, CDR2 SVGIG (reference sequence). This CDR3 spans 14 amino acids. The V and J ends lost 0 bases and 4 bases respectively, with 9 bases between them. The CDR3 DNA sequence: TGTGCCTGGAGTGTAAGAGCCGTTAATGAAAAACTGTTTTTT. Amino acids: CAWSVRAVNEKLFF. The full variable domain, rest sourced from reference TRBV30 and TRBJ1-4, is SQTIHQWPATLVQPVGSPLSLECTVEGTSNPNLYWYRQAAGRGLQLLFYSVGIGQISSEVPQNLSASRPQDRQFILSSKKLLLSDSGFYLCAWSVRAVNEKLFFGSGTQLSVL.

The rearrangement joins TRBV29-1 to TRBJ2-1; no clear D. Germline V gene lookup returns CDR1 SQVTM and CDR2 ANQGSEA. V was shortened by 3 bases and J by 3 bases, with 6 bases between the two germline ends. The CDR3 consists of 12 residues. CDR3 bases: TGCAGCGTTGAGTGGGACTACAATGAGCAGTTCTTC. It specifies CSVEWDYNEQFF.

This clone came up a few times. The V call is TRBV15, the J call TRBJ2-5; a weak D match, TRBD2 (6 bases). V gave up 4 bases and J gave up 1 base, with 10 bases separating them. Germline V CDR1 and CDR2: LNHNV, YYDKDF (reference sequence). The CDR3 is made up of 14 amino acids. CDR3 DNA: TGTGCCACCAGCATACTAGCAAGCCAAGAGACCCAGTACTTC. This translates into CATSILASQETQYF. Using reference TRBV15 and TRBJ2-5 for the parts outside the CDR3, the full variable domain is DAMVIQNPRYQVTQFGKPVTLSCSQTLNHNVMYWYQQKSSQAPKLLFHYYDKDFNNEADTPDNFQSRRPNTSFCFLDIRSPGLGDTAMYLCATSILASQETQYFGPGTRLLVL.

The chain combines TRBV9 with TRBJ2-5, with TRBD1 matching 12 bases. The CDR3 is 20 amino acids. CDR1 is SGDLS and CDR2 is YYNGEE in the germline V gene. J lost 5 bases, V lost 3 bases, and 20 bases had no gene match. The CDR3 nucleotides read TGTGCCAGCAGCGGCCCCCCCCCAACCCCCGGGACAGGGGGCTGGGAGACCCAGTACTTC. It is translated as CASSGPPPTPGTGGWETQYF. Complete variable domain (other parts from reference TRBV9 and TRBJ2-5): DSGVTQTPKHLITATGQRVTLRCSPRSGDLSVYWYQQSLDQGLQFLIQYYNGEERAKGNILERFSAQQFPDLHSELNLSSLELGDSALYFCASSGPPPTPGTGGWETQYFGPGTRLLVL.

This chain's CDR3 is CASSLSGTGFYEQYF. CDR3 bases: TGTGCCAGCAGTTTATCGGGGACAGGATTCTACGAGCAGTACTTC. V and J are TRBV27 and TRBJ2-7, with TRBD1 identical over 8 bases. The ends lost 0 bases at V and 3 bases at J; junction bases unmatched: 4. This CDR3 has 15 amino acids. Looked up from germline, CDR1 is MNHEY and CDR2 is SMNVEV (reference sequence).

The V gene is TRBV11-1, the J gene TRBJ2-7, with 9 bases that match TRBD1. The V gene's germline CDR1 is SGHAT and CDR2 FQDESV (reference sequence). V lost 5 bases and J lost 7; bases outside the gene matches: 9. The CDR3 runs 14 residues. For the CDR3, the DNA is TGTGCCAGCAGCCGCGGGACAGGGCGGGGAGAGCAGTACTTC. This codes for CASSRGTGRGEQYF. The full variable domain, rest sourced from reference TRBV11-1 and TRBJ2-7, is EAEVAQSPRYKITEKSQAVAFWCDPISGHATLYWYRQILGQGPELLVQFQDESVVDDSQLPKDRFSAERLKGVDSTLKIQPAELGDSAMYLCASSRGTGRGEQYFGPGTRLTVT.

The chain carries TRBV5-1 and TRBJ2-2, with 14 bases aligning to TRBD2. V was pared by 4 bases and J by 0 bases, with 8 bases of the junction left unmatched. Germline CDR1 reads SGHRS; CDR2 reads YFSETQ. The CDR3 is 19 amino acids. CDR3 sequence: CASSPGLAGVVTNTGELFF. In DNA form, the CDR3 reads TGCGCCAGCAGCCCGGGACTAGCGGGAGTAGTGACGAACACCGGGGAGCTGTTTTTT.

The CDR3 sequence is CASSFAGVANTIYF. The CDR3 nucleotides are TGTGCCAGCAGCTTTGCAGGGGTGGCAAACACCATATATTTT. This chain connects TRBV7-2 to TRBJ1-3, with a tentative D call TRBD1 (6 bases). This CDR3 has 14 residues. CDR1 is SGHTA and CDR2 is FQGNSA in the germline V gene. Deletions cut 3 bases from V and 6 bases from J, with 12 bases between.

The chain recombines TRBV7-9 with TRBJ2-7; TRBD2 agrees at 10 bases. The CDR3 sequence is 15 residues long. With 5 bases clipped from V and 4 bases from J, the junction kept 8 bases outside the gene matches. Germline assignment: CDR1 SEHNR and CDR2 FQNEAQ (reference sequence). This chain's CDR3 is CASSLGTSGEYEQYF. The CDR3 nucleotides read TGTGCCAGCAGCCTAGGTACTAGCGGGGAATACGAGCAGTACTTC.